This T cell receptor beta chain was sequenced during a study of molecular identifiers for immune sequencing clone quantification. Turning to the study itself: In replicates, RNA taken from 20,000 or 100,000 naive CD8 cells was divided five ways, and four portions underwent sequencing.

TCRdb reprocessed the PCR reads via MiXCR and lists one record per CDR3 protein. The sample gives about 640,000 distinct CDR3 sequences, 15% to 20% of which show up once; about 0.9% is in the top ten. Germline assignment: CDR1 SQVTM and CDR2 ANQGSEA. V was clipped by 7 bases and J by 5 bases, with 20 bases between them. The CDR3 has 14 amino acids. In its sample, this clonotype was seen many times. The chain is built from TRBV29-1 and TRBJ2-5; tentatively, D is TRBD1 or TRBD2 (6 bases each). The receptor was derived from a human donor in good health. Some libraries in this study had Jurkat cell RNA spiked in. The sequencing sample was made of naive CD8+ T cells from blood, with Jurkat cell RNA spiked in. Subset of the sample: FACS-sorted CD8+CD4-CCR7+CD45RA+ naive T cells. This CDR3 is CSAFNRTGGETQYF. As DNA, the CDR3 is TGCAGCGCTTTTAACAGGACCGGGGGCGAGACCCAGTACTTC. Based on the CDR3 plus reference TRBV29-1 and TRBJ2-5, the full variable domain is SAVISQKPSRDICQRGTSLTIQCQVDSQVTMMFWYRQQPGQSLTLIATANQGSEATYESGFVIDKFPISRPNLTFSTLTVSNMSPEDSSIYLCSAFNRTGGETQYFGPGTRLLVL.